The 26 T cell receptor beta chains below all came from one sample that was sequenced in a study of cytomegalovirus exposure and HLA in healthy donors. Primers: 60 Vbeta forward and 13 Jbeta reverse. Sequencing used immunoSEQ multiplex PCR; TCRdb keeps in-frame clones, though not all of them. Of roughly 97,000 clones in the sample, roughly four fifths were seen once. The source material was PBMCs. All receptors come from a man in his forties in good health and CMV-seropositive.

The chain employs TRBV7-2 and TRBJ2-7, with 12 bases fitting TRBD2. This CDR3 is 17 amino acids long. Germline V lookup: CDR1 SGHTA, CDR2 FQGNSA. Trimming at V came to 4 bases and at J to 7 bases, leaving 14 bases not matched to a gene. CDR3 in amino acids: CASSSGLAGTGGLEQYF. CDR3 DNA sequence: TGTGCCAGCAGCTCCGGACTAGCGGGGACGGGTGGGCTTGAGCAGTACTTC.

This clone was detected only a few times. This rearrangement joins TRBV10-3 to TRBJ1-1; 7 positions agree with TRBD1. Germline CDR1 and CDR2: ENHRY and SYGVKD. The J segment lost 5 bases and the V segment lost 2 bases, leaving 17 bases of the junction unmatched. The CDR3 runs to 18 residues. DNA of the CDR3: TGTGCCATCAGTGAGCCCGGGGCTCACACAGGGGAAGGGACTGAAGCTTTCTTT. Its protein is CAISEPGAHTGEGTEAFF.

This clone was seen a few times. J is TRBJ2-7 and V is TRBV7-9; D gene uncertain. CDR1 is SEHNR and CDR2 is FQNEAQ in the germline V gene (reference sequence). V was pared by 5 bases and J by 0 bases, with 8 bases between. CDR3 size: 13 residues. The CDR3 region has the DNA TGTGCCAGCAGCCCTAGTAGCTCCTACGAGCAGTACTTC. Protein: CASSPSSSYEQYF.

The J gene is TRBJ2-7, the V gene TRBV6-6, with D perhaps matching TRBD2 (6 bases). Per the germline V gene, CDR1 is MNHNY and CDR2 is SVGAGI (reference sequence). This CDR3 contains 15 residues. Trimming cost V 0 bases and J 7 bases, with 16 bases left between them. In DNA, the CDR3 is TGTGCCAGCAGTTACTCGTCCAGCCGGCGGGGAGAGCAGTACTTC. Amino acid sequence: CASSYSSSRRGEQYF.

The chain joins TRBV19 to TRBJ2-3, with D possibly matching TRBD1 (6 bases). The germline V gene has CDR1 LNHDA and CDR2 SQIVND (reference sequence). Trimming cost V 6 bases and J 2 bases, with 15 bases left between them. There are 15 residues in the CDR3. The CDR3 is CASSPKGDNTDTQYF. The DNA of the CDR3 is TGTGCCAGTAGCCCCAAGGGGGACAACACAGATACGCAGTATTTT.

In nucleotides, the CDR3 is TGTGCCGGCCGCGGGGAGGGGGAGCTGTTTTTT. Its translation is CAGRGEGELFF. J is TRBJ2-2 and V is TRBV10-3; a weak D match, TRBD2 (6 bases). V dropped 11 bases and J dropped 8 bases, with 12 bases sitting between them. The CDR3 has 11 amino acids. Germline CDR1 and CDR2: ENHRY and SYGVKD.

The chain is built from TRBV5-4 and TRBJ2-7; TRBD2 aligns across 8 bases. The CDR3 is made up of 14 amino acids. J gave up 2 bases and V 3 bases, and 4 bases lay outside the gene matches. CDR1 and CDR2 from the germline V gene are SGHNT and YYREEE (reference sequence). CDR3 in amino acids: CASSSSTSAYEQYF. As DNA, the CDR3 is TGTGCCAGCAGCTCGTCGACTAGCGCCTACGAGCAGTACTTC.

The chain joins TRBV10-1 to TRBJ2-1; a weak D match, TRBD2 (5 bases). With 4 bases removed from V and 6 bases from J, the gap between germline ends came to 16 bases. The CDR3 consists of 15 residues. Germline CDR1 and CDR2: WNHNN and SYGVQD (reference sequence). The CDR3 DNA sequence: TGCGCCAGCAGTGCCAAGTACCCGGGGATCAATGAGCAGTTCTTC. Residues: CASSAKYPGINEQFF.

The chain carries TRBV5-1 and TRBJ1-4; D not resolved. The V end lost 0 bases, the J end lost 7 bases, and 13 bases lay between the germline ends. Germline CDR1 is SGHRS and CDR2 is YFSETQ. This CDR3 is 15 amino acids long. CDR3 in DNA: TGCGCCAGCAGCTTGGCCAGGCCGGGAGGTGAAAAACTGTTTTTT. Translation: CASSLARPGGEKLFF.

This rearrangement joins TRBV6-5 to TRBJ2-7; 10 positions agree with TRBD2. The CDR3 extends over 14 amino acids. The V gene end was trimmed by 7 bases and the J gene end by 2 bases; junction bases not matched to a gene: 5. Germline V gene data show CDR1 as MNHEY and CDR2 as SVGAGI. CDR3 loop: CASTRLAGAYEQYF. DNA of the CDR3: TGTGCCAGCACTAGACTAGCGGGCGCCTACGAGCAGTACTTC.

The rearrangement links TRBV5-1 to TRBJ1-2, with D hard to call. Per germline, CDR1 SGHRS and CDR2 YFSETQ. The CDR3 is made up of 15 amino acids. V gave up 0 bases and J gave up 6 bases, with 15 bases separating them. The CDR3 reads CASSLANSGADGYTF. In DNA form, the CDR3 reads TGCGCCAGCAGCTTGGCTAATTCGGGAGCCGATGGCTACACCTTC.

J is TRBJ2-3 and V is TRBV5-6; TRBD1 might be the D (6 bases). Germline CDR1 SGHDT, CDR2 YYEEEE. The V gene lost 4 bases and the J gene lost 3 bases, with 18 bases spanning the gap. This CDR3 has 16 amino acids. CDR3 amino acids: CASSVRGTQRTDTQYF. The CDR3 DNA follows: TGTGCCAGCAGCGTGCGAGGGACACAGAGGACAGATACGCAGTATTTT.

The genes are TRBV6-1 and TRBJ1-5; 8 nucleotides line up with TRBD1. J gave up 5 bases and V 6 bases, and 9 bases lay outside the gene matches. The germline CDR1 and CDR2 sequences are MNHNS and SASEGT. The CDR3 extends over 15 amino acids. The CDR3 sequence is CASSLGTGMHQPQHF. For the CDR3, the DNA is TGTGCCAGCAGCCTCGGGACAGGTATGCATCAGCCCCAGCATTTT.

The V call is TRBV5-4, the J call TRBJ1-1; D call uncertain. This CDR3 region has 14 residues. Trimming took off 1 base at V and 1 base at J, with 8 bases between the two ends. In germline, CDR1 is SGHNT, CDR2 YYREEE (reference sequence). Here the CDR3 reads CASSLIAGNTEAFF. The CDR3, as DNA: TGTGCCAGCAGCTTGATCGCAGGGAACACTGAAGCTTTCTTT.

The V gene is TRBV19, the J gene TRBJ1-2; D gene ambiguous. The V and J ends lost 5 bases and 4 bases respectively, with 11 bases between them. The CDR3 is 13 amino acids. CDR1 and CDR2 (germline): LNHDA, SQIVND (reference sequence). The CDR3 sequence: CASSREGAYGYTF. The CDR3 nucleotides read TGTGCCAGTAGTCGTGAGGGTGCCTATGGCTACACCTTC. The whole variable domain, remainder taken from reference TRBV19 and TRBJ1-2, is DGGITQSPKYLFRKEGQNVTLSCEQNLNHDAMYWYRQDPGQGLRLIYYSQIVNDFQKGDIAEGYSVSREKKESFPLTVTSAQKNPTAFYLCASSREGAYGYTFGSGTRLTVV.

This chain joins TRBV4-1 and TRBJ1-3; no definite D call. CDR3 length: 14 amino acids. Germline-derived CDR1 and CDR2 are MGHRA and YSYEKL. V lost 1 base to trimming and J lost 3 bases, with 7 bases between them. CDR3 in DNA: TGCGCCAGCAGCCAAGGAGGGATTGGAAACACCATATATTTT. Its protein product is CASSQGGIGNTIYF.

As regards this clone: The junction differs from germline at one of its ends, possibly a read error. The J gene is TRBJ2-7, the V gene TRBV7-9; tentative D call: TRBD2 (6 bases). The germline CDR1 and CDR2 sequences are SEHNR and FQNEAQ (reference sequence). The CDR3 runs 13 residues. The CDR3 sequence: CSSSLESGDEQYF. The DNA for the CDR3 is TGTTCCAGCAGCTTAGAGTCGGGGGACGAGCAGTACTTC.

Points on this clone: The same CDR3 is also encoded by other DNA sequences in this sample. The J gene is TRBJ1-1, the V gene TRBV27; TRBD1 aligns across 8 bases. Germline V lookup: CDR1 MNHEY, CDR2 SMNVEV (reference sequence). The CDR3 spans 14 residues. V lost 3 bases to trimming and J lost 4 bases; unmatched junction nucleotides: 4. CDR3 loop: CASSFAGGGTEAFF. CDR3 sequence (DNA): TGTGCCAGCAGTTTCGCAGGGGGCGGCACTGAAGCTTTCTTT.

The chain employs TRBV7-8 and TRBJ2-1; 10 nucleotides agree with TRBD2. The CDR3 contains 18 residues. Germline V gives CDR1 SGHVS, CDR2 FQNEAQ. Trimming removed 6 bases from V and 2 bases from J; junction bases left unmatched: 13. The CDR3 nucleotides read TGTGCCAGCAGTTCTGATACCGAGACTAGCGGGCCCTACAATGAGCAGTTCTTC. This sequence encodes CASSSDTETSGPYNEQFF.

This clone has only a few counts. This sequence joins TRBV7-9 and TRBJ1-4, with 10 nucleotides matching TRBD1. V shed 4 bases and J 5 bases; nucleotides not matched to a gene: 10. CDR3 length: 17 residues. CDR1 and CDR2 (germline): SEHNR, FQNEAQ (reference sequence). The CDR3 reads CASSSRETGGRNEKLFF. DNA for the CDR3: TGTGCCAGCAGCTCCAGAGAGACAGGGGGCAGGAATGAAAAACTGTTTTTT.

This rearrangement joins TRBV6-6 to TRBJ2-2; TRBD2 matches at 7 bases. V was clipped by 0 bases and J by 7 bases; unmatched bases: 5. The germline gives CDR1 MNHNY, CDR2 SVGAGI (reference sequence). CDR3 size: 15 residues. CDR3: CASSYSLAANGELFF. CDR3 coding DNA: TGTGCCAGCAGTTACTCCCTAGCGGCTAACGGGGAGCTGTTTTTT.

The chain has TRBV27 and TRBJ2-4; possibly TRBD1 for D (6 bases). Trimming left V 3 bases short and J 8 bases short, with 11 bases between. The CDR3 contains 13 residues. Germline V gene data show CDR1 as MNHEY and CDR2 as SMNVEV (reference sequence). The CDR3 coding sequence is TGTGCCAGCAGTTTGGGCAGGGGAGACATTCAGTACTTC. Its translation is CASSLGRGDIQYF.

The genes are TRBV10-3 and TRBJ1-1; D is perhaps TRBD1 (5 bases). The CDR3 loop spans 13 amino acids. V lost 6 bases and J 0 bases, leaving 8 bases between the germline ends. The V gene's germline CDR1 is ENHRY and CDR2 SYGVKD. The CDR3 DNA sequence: TGTGCCATCAGGGGGACTATGAACACTGAAGCTTTCTTT. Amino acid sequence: CAIRGTMNTEAFF.

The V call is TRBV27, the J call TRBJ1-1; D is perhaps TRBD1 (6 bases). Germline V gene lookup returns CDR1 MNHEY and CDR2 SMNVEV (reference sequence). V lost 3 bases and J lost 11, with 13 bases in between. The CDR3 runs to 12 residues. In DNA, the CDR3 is TGTGCCAGCAGTTTGGAAGGGGGTCACGCTTTCTTT. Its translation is CASSLEGGHAFF.

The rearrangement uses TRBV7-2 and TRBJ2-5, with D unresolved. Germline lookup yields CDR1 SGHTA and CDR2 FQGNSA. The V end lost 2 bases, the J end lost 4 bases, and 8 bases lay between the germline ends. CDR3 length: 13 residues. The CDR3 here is CASSLSRRETQYF. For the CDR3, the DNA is TGTGCCAGCAGCTTATCCAGGCGAGAGACCCAGTACTTC. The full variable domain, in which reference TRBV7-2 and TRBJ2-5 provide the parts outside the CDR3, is GAGVSQSPSNKVTEKGKDVELRCDPISGHTALYWYRQSLGQGLEFLIYFQGNSAPDKSGLPSDRFSAERTGGSVSTLTIQRTQQEDSAVYLCASSLSRRETQYFGPGTRLLVL.

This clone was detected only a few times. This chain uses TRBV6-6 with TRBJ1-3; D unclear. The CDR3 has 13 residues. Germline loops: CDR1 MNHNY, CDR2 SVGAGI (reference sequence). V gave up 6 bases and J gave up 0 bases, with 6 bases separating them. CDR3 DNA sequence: TGTGCCAGCAGACATTTCTCTGGAAACACCATATATTTT. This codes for CASRHFSGNTIYF.